The 9 T cell receptor beta chains given below trace back to one sample, sequenced in a study of blood T cell repertoires in COVID-19. Sequenced by immunoSEQ multiplex PCR; TCRdb stores in-frame clones only, minus some. The sample comprises more than 100,000 clones, around 84% of which are singletons, and 2.4% rests with the top ten. The sample taken for sequencing was PBMCs or T cells enriched from blood (not recorded which). All receptors derive from a man aged 35 to 55 with acute COVID-19.

The V call is TRBV11-1, the J call TRBJ2-1, with D maybe TRBD1 (5 bases). This CDR3 contains 13 residues. CDR1 SGHAT and CDR2 FQDESV come from the germline V gene (reference sequence). Trimming removed 5 bases from V and 2 bases from J, with 7 bases in between. Here the CDR3 DNA reads TGTGCCAGCAGCGGGGCTACCTACAATGAGCAGTTCTTC. Amino acid sequence: CASSGATYNEQFF.

V and J are TRBV12-1 and TRBJ2-3; the table calls TRBD2, which could not be checked here. TRBV12-1 is a pseudogene. The CDR3 extends over 15 amino acids. CDR3 nucleotide sequence: TGTGCCAGCAGCCTGGGACAGACTAGCGCAGATACGCAGTATTTT. This sequence encodes CASSLGQTSADTQYF.

The chain uses TRBV19 and TRBJ2-7; 7 bases align to TRBD1. CDR3 length: 14 residues. J lost 2 bases, V lost 2 bases, and 3 bases had no gene match. CDR1 and CDR2 (germline): LNHDA, SQIVND (reference sequence). In DNA, the CDR3 is TGTGCCAGTAGTATAATGCAGGGGGCCTACGAGCAGTACTTC. Protein sequence: CASSIMQGAYEQYF.

This chain links TRBV11-2 with TRBJ1-4, with 9 bases fitting TRBD1. This CDR3 region has 14 residues. V shed 7 bases, J shed 8 bases, and the junction held 8 bases outside the gene matches. Germline values: CDR1 SGHAT, CDR2 FQNNGV. The CDR3 loop is CASTADRGREKLFF. In DNA, the CDR3 is TGTGCCAGCACCGCGGACAGGGGAAGGGAAAAACTGTTTTTT. The variable domain in full, with the rest retrieved from reference TRBV11-2 and TRBJ1-4, is EAGVAQSPRYKIIEKRQSVAFWCNPISGHATLYWYQQILGQGPKLLIQFQNNGVVDDSQLPKDRFSAERLKGVDSTLKIQPAKLEDSAVYLCASTADRGREKLFFGSGTQLSVL.

The chain carries TRBV7-3 and TRBJ2-2; the D gene is possibly TRBD1 (5 bases). The CDR3 consists of 15 residues. Germline V gene lookup returns CDR1 SGHTA and CDR2 FQGTGA. Between the trimmed V and J ends, which lost 2 bases and 0 bases, there was a span of 7 bases. CDR3 bases: TGTGCCAGCAGCTTACAGGGCCCGAACACCGGGGAGCTGTTTTTT. It translates to CASSLQGPNTGELFF.

The CDR3 nucleotides read TGTGCCAGCAGCTCAGCGACAGGGCCCCACGAGCAGTACTTC. Its protein is CASSSATGPHEQYF. The gene calls are TRBV9 and TRBJ2-7, with 7 nucleotides matching TRBD1. Germline V gene data show CDR1 as SGDLS and CDR2 as YYNGEE. This CDR3 region has 14 residues. The V and J ends lost 4 bases and 5 bases, in that order; junction bases with no gene match: 9. Together with reference TRBV9 and TRBJ2-7, the CDR3 gives the full variable domain: DSGVTQTPKHLITATGQRVTLRCSPRSGDLSVYWYQQSLDQGLQFLIQYYNGEERAKGNILERFSAQQFPDLHSELNLSSLELGDSALYFCASSSATGPHEQYFGPGTRLTVT.

The chain is built from TRBV28 and TRBJ1-5; 7 bases match TRBD1. The trim removed 4 bases at V and 7 bases at J, leaving 7 bases unmatched. The CDR3 is 14 residues long. Germline loops: CDR1 MDHEN, CDR2 SYDVKM. This chain's CDR3 is CASSSTGTGQPQHF. CDR3 coding DNA: TGTGCCAGCAGTTCGACAGGGACGGGACAGCCCCAGCATTTT. The variable domain in full, completed from reference TRBV28 and TRBJ1-5, reads DVKVTQSSRYLVKRTGEKVFLECVQDMDHENMFWYRQDPGLGLRLIYFSYDVKMKEKGDIPEGYSVSREKKERFSLILESASTNQTSMYLCASSSTGTGQPQHFGDGTRLSIL.

The J gene is TRBJ1-1, the V gene TRBV6-5; no firm D call. The V and J ends lost 9 bases and 3 bases respectively, with 8 bases between them. The CDR3 length is 11 residues. Germline V gene sequence: CDR1 MNHEY, CDR2 SVGAGI. CDR3 amino acids: CASSPDTEAFF. Written as DNA, the CDR3 is TGTGCCAGTTCCCCGGACACTGAAGCTTTCTTT.

The chain combines TRBV4-1 with TRBJ1-2; TRBD1 matches 7 bases. J gave up 2 bases and V 4 bases, and 4 bases lay outside the gene matches. Germline CDR1 MGHRA, CDR2 YSYEKL. This CDR3 spans 14 amino acids. DNA of the CDR3: TGCGCCAGCAGCCCCACAGGGGACAACTATGGCTACACCTTC. It is translated as CASSPTGDNYGYTF.